This T cell receptor (beta chain) is drawn from a study of blood T cell repertoires in COVID-19. Generated by immunoSEQ multiplex PCR, the TCRdb table keeps only in-frame clones and is missing some. The table lists tens of thousands of clones, around 83% of them singletons, with around 5.7% in the top ten. This CDR3 comprises 15 residues. The germline gives CDR1 LGHDT, CDR2 YNNKEL (reference sequence). The germline V and J ends were trimmed by 1 base and 3 bases, with 10 bases remaining between them. Material: peripheral blood. The origin of this receptor is an elderly woman with acute or convalescent COVID-19. V gene TRBV3-1 (or the pseudogene TRBV3-2) combines with J gene TRBJ1-3, with D unclear. The CDR3 spells CASSQAVGGGNTIYF. The DNA of the CDR3 is TGTGCCAGCAGCCAAGCGGTAGGAGGTGGAAACACCATATATTTT.